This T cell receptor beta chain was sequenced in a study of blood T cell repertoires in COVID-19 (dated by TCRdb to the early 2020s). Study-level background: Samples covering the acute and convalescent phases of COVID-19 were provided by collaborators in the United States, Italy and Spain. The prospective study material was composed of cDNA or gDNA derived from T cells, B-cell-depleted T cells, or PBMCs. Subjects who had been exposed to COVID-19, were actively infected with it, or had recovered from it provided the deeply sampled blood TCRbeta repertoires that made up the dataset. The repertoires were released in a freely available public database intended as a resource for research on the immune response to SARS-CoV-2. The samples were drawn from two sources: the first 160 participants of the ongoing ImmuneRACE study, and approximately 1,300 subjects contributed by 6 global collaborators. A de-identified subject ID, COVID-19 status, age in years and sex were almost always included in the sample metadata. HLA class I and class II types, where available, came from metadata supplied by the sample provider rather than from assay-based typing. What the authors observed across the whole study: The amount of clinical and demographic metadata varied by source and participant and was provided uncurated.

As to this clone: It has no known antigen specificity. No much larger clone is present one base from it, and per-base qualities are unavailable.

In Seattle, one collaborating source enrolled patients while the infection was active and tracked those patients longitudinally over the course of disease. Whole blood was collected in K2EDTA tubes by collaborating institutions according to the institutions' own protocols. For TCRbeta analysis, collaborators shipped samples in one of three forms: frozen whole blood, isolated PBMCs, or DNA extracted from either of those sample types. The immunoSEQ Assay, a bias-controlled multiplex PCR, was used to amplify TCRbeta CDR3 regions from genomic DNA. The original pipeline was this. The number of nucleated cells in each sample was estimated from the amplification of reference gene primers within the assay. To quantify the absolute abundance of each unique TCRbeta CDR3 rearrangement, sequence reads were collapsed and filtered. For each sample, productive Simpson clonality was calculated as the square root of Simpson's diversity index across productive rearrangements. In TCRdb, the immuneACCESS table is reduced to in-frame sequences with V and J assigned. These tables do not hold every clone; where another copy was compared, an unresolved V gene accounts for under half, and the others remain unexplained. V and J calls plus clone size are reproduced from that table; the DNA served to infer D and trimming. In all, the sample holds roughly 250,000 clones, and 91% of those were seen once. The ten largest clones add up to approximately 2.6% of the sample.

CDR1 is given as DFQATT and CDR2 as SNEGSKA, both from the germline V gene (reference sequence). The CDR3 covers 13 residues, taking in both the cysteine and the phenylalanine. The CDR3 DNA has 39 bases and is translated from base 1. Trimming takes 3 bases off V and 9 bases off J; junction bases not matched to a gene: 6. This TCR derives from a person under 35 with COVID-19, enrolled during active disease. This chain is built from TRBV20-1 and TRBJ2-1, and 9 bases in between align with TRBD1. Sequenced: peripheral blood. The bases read TGCAGTGCTAGTCCCGGGACAGGGTTTGAGCAGTTCTTC. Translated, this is CSASPGTGFEQFF.